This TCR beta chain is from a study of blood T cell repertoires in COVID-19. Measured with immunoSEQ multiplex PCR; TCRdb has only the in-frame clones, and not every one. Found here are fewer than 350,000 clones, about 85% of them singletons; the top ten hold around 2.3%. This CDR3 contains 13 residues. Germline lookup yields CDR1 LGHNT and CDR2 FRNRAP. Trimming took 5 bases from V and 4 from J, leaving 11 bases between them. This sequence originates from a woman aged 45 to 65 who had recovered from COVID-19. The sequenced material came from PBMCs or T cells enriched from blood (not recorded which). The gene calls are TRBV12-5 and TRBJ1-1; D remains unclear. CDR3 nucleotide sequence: TGTGCTAGTGGTCGTTTACCGGGCACTGAAGCTTTCTTT. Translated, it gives CASGRLPGTEAFF.